One sample yielded the 8 T cell receptor beta chains listed below, sequenced in a study of shared clonotypes between healthy human individuals. Sequencing used immunoSEQ multiplex PCR; TCRdb keeps in-frame clones, though not all of them. The repertoire has approximately 2,000,000 clones, 80% to 95% of them found once; the top ten carry around 0.4%. The sequenced sample consisted of naive CD4+ T cells from PBMCs. Subset given: CD45RA+ positively selected. The receptors shown here come from a man aged 18 to 35 in good health. Some clones in this sample may be carry-over from other donors' samples.

The rearrangement uses TRBV5-1 and TRBJ2-2, with 8 bases fitting TRBD2. The germline V gene has CDR1 SGHRS and CDR2 YFSETQ. There are 17 residues in the CDR3. J gave up 4 bases and V 0 bases, and 8 bases lay outside the gene matches. The CDR3 loop reads CASSLAGGTTATGELFF. CDR3 sequence (DNA): TGCGCCAGCAGCTTGGCGGGGGGGACTACCGCCACCGGGGAGCTGTTTTTT.

In its sample, this clone was seen once. The V and J genes are TRBV19 and TRBJ2-5; 8 positions agree with TRBD2. Germline assignment: CDR1 LNHDA and CDR2 SQIVND (reference sequence). The CDR3 spans 17 residues. Trimming at V came to 4 bases and at J to 3 bases, leaving 13 bases not matched to a gene. The DNA of the CDR3 is TGTGCCAGTAGTAGGAGCGGGAGCGGTTTATTGGAAGAGACCCAGTACTTC. It yields the protein CASSRSGSGLLEETQYF.

The chain employs TRBV23-1 and TRBJ2-3; D gene uncertain. TRBV23-1 is known as an ORF, though its function is uncertain. The length of the CDR3 is 15 residues. Trimming removed 4 bases from V and 0 bases from J, with 11 bases in between. CDR3 in amino acids: CASSRWLGSTDTQYF. CDR3 sequence (DNA): TGCGCCAGCAGTCGGTGGCTGGGAAGCACAGATACGCAGTATTTT.

V and J are TRBV12-5 and TRBJ1-3; TRBD1 aligns across 7 bases. The CDR3 is made up of 16 amino acids. J gave up 2 bases and V 1 base, and 5 bases lay outside the gene matches. Germline CDR1 LGHNT, CDR2 FRNRAP. CDR3 coding DNA: TGTGCTAGTGGTTTGGGAGTACAGGGGACTGGAAACACCATATATTTT. It specifies CASGLGVQGTGNTIYF.

The chain combines TRBV28 with TRBJ2-7, with 8 bases identical to TRBD1. CDR1 and CDR2 from the germline V gene are MDHEN and SYDVKM. The CDR3 has 16 amino acids. With V trimmed by 5 bases and J by 1 base, 10 bases remained unmatched. The CDR3 reads CASSPVPRQGSYEQYF. CDR3 coding DNA: TGTGCCAGCAGTCCGGTCCCCCGACAGGGGTCCTACGAGCAGTACTTC.

The V call is TRBV4-1, the J call TRBJ1-2; D remains ambiguous. The V end lost 4 bases, the J end lost 1 base, and 16 bases lay between the germline ends. The CDR3 spans 16 residues. Germline V lookup: CDR1 MGHRA, CDR2 YSYEKL. CDR3 DNA: TGCGCCAGCAGCCCATCCCCCACAGAGATTAACTATGGCTACACCTTC. This codes for CASSPSPTEINYGYTF.

The V and J genes are TRBV10-3 and TRBJ2-7; 12 bases fit TRBD1. V was pared by 5 bases and J by 6 bases, with 8 bases of the junction left unmatched. The CDR3 contains 15 residues. The germline V gene encodes CDR1 ENHRY and CDR2 SYGVKD. The CDR3 nucleotides read TGTGCCATCAGTCGGCCGGGACAGGGGGCGGGCGAGCAGTACTTC. Translated, it gives CAISRPGQGAGEQYF.

V is TRBV2 and J is TRBJ1-1; D gene uncertain. CDR1 is SNHLY and CDR2 is FYNNEI in the germline V gene. CDR3 size: 12 residues. V was pared by 6 bases and J by 7 bases, with 12 bases between. The CDR3 is CASRADEGEAFF. The DNA of the CDR3 is TGTGCCAGCAGGGCGGACGAGGGTGAAGCTTTCTTT.